This T cell receptor beta chain comes out of a study of blood T cell repertoires in COVID-19. Background on the study: From T cells, B-cell-depleted T cells, or PBMCs came the material, which was cDNA or gDNA.

The CDR3 has 16 residues. CDR1 and CDR2 from the germline V gene are SGDLS and YYNGEE. With V trimmed by 3 bases and J by 0 bases, 5 bases remained unmatched. Seattle-derived patients entered the study during active infection and were followed longitudinally. In the study's own analysis: Estimation of nucleated cell counts relied on the amplification of reference gene primers. The data were produced by immunoSEQ multiplex PCR, yet TCRdb's version contains in-frame clones alone and is incomplete. The DNA was the basis for D and trimming; V, J and clone size are from that table. The data hold around 190,000 clones, with 82% observed a single time.

The receptor comes from an older woman with COVID-19, enrolled during active disease. The sample consisted of peripheral blood. The chain uses TRBV9 and TRBJ2-2; TRBD1 agrees at 7 bases. The CDR3 bases are TGTGCCAGCAGCGCTCGGGGACAGACGAACACCGGGGAGCTGTTTTTT. The encoded protein is CASSARGQTNTGELFF.